Listed below are T cell receptor beta chains from one sample, sequenced in a study of cytomegalovirus exposure and HLA in healthy donors. Clones were read by immunoSEQ multiplex PCR, and TCRdb kept only the in-frame ones, dropping some. Across around 130,000 clones, the top ten clones capture 1.5% to 1.8% of the sample. Sequencing was done on a sample of PBMCs. These receptors were obtained from a woman between 40 and 50 years old in good health and CMV-seronegative. The CDR3 runs from the conserved cysteine through the conserved F or W. The order of the fields is J gene, V gene, D gene, CDR3 protein, CDR3 DNA. A D gene is named only where the DNA matches it firmly.

>TRBJ2-3|TRBV4-3|TRBD1
CASSQGQGSPDTQYF
TGCGCCAGCAGCCAGGGACAGGGATCCCCAGATACGCAGTATTTT
>TRBJ2-5|TRBV18|NA
CASSLQKYQETQYF
TGTGCCAGCTCACTACAGAAGTACCAAGAGACCCAGTACTTC
>TRBJ2-7|TRBV6-6|TRBD2
CASRGGGPTYEQYF
TGTGCCAGCAGGGGCGGGGGTCCAACCTACGAGCAGTACTTC
>TRBJ1-3|TRBV5-8|TRBD1
CASSFATGAGNTIYF
TGTGCCAGCAGCTTTGCGACAGGGGCTGGAAACACCATATATTTT
>TRBJ2-1|TRBV28|TRBD2
CASSGSSGAFYNEQFF
TGTGCCAGCAGCGGGAGTAGCGGGGCCTTCTACAATGAGCAGTTCTTC
>TRBJ1-5|TRBV7-9|NA
CASTRSGGQPQHF
TGTGCCAGCACCCGATCGGGGGGCCAGCCCCAGCATTTT
>TRBJ1-3|TRBV2|NA
CASSEQGGSWGNTIYF
TGTGCCAGCAGTGAACAGGGTGGAAGTTGGGGAAACACCATATATTTT
>TRBJ1-2|TRBV7-8|NA
CASSFPGEGGYTF
TGTGCCAGCAGCTTCCCCGGGGAGGGTGGCTACACCTTC
>TRBJ2-1|TRBV2|NA
CASSGTDPFSEQFF
TGTGCCAGCAGTGGGACTGACCCATTCTCTGAGCAGTTCTTC
>TRBJ2-1|TRBV19|NA
CASSIDVRDLYNEQFF
TGTGCCAGTAGTATAGACGTGAGAGATCTCTACAATGAGCAGTTCTTC
>TRBJ1-2|TRBV6-5|NA
CASRRQGIHYGYTF
TGTGCCAGCAGACGCCAGGGGATACACTATGGCTACACCTTC
>TRBJ1-5|TRBV28|NA
CASIGVLGQPQHF
TGTGCCAGCATAGGGGTATTAGGACAGCCCCAGCATTTT
>TRBJ2-2|TRBV4-1|TRBD2
CASSFRTSGGADTGELFF
TGCGCCAGCAGCTTTCGGACTAGCGGGGGGGCCGACACCGGGGAGCTGTTTTTT
>TRBJ1-4|TRBV5-1|TRBD1
CASSDPGQGYEKLFF
TGCGCCAGCAGCGACCCGGGACAGGGGTATGAAAAACTGTTTTTT
>TRBJ2-1|TRBV4-1|TRBD2
CASNPGGSSLYNEQFF
TGCGCCAGCAACCCGGGGGGGTCCTCCCTCTACAATGAGCAGTTCTTC
>TRBJ1-5|TRBV7-2|NA
CASSLSSNQPQHF
TGTGCCAGCAGCTTGAGTAGCAATCAGCCCCAGCATTTT
>TRBJ2-2|TRBV18|NA
CASSLGTGELFF
TGTGCCAGCTCACTCGGGACCGGGGAGCTGTTTTTT
>TRBJ2-2|TRBV18|TRBD1
CASSLDRTNTGELFF
TGTGCCAGCTCATTGGACAGGACTAACACCGGGGAGCTGTTTTTT
>TRBJ1-4|TRBV5-1|TRBD1
CASSLPGGTNEKLFF
TGCGCCAGCAGCTTACCAGGGGGCACTAATGAAAAACTGTTTTTT
>TRBJ1-5|TRBV27|TRBD1
CASTAGGTGSQPQHF
TGTGCCAGCACCGCAGGAGGGACAGGGAGTCAGCCCCAGCATTTT
>TRBJ2-1|TRBV5-1|TRBD2
CASSPGGDRSYNEQFF
TGCGCCAGCAGCCCGGGAGGGGACCGCTCCTACAATGAGCAGTTCTTC
>TRBJ2-5|TRBV18|NA
CASSPGGHGGTQYF
TGTGCCAGCTCACCTGGTGGGCACGGTGGGACCCAGTACTTC
>TRBJ1-5|TRBV19|NA
CASTGYRVNQPQHF
TGTGCCAGTACAGGGTACCGTGTCAATCAGCCCCAGCATTTT
>TRBJ2-7|TRBV7-2|TRBD1
CASRVSGGVYEQYF
TGTGCCAGCAGGGTCTCAGGGGGAGTCTACGAGCAGTACTTC
>TRBJ1-2|TRBV19|NA
CASTTAYGYTF
TGTGCCAGTACTACAGCCTATGGCTACACCTTC
>TRBJ2-6|TRBV7-3|NA
CASSFGGITGANVLTF
TGTGCCAGCAGCTTCGGGGGTATAACTGGGGCCAACGTCCTGACTTTC
>TRBJ2-5|TRBV7-6|NA
CASSLGQEETQYF
TGTGCCAGCAGCTTAGGACAAGAAGAGACCCAGTACTTC
>TRBJ1-2|TRBV28|NA
CASSTNYGYTF
TGTGCCAGCAGTACAAACTATGGCTACACCTTC
>TRBJ2-3|TRBV19|NA
CASSIGAGSRTDTQYF
TGTGCCAGTAGTATAGGGGCAGGTAGTAGGACAGATACGCAGTATTTT
>TRBJ2-5|TRBV10-3|TRBD2
CATRLAGGLEETQYF
TGTGCCACCCGATTAGCGGGGGGGCTGGAAGAGACCCAGTACTTC
>TRBJ1-1|TRBV10-2|TRBD1
CASSDTGGAQNTEAFF
TGCGCCAGCAGTGATACAGGGGGCGCGCAGAACACTGAAGCTTTCTTT
>TRBJ1-1|TRBV6-5|NA
CASSWGLGTEAFF
TGTGCCAGCAGTTGGGGGCTTGGCACTGAAGCTTTCTTT
>TRBJ1-2|TRBV15|TRBD1
CATSRDIRGRNYGYTF
TGTGCCACCAGCAGAGATATCAGGGGGCGCAACTATGGCTACACCTTC
>TRBJ2-5|TRBV5-1|TRBD2
CASSFSGGEETQYF
TGCGCCAGCAGTTTCTCGGGGGGGGAAGAGACCCAGTACTTC
>TRBJ1-4|TRBV27|TRBD1
CASSPLRTGNEKLFF
TGTGCCAGCAGCCCCTTAAGGACAGGGAATGAAAAACTGTTTTTT
>TRBJ2-7|TRBV28|TRBD1
CASSDLSQGAYEQYF
TGTGCCAGCAGTGACCTAAGCCAGGGGGCTTACGAGCAGTACTTC
>TRBJ1-2|TRBV4-2|TRBD1
CASSPRWGQVTRGYGYTF
TGTGCCAGCAGCCCGAGGTGGGGACAGGTCACGCGAGGCTATGGCTACACCTTC
>TRBJ2-6|TRBV4-3|TRBD1
CASSPNQGVAGANVLTF
TGCGCCAGCAGCCCTAACCAGGGGGTGGCTGGGGCCAACGTCCTGACTTTC
>TRBJ1-4|TRBV4-2|NA
CASSQAGFNEKLFF
TGTGCCAGCAGCCAAGCCGGGTTTAATGAAAAACTGTTTTTT
>TRBJ2-3|TRBV19|NA
CASSMGAVLSTDTQYF
TGTGCCAGTAGTATGGGGGCAGTCCTTAGCACAGATACGCAGTATTTT
>TRBJ1-1|TRBV6-4|NA
CASSDNQGAEAFF
TGTGCCAGCAGTGACAACCAGGGCGCTGAAGCTTTCTTT
>TRBJ2-5|TRBV7-3|TRBD1
CASSHFAGGAETQYF
TGTGCCAGCAGCCACTTCGCAGGGGGTGCGGAGACCCAGTACTTC
>TRBJ1-1|TRBV6-5|TRBD1
CASTSTGSTEAFF
TGTGCCAGCACTTCGACAGGGTCCACTGAAGCTTTCTTT
>TRBJ1-3|TRBV19|NA
CASSNRQLSGNTIYF
TGTGCCAGTAGTAACCGACAGCTCTCTGGAAACACCATATATTTT
>TRBJ2-1|TRBV6-4|NA
CASSPQGLSSNEQFF
TGTGCCAGCAGCCCCCAGGGGCTTTCTAGTAATGAGCAGTTCTTC
>TRBJ2-1|TRBV11-2|NA
CASSLVAGHSYNEQFF
TGTGCCAGCAGCTTAGTGGCGGGTCACTCCTACAATGAGCAGTTCTTC
>TRBJ1-2|TRBV28|NA
CASRNEDRLYAYTF
TGTGCCAGCAGAAATGAGGATAGGCTCTATGCCTACACCTTC
>TRBJ2-3|TRBV6-5|TRBD2
CASSYLRGVDTQYF
TGTGCCAGCAGTTATCTCCGGGGGGTGGATACGCAGTATTTT
>TRBJ1-6|TRBV7-6|NA
CASSGRQDYNSPLHF
TGTGCCAGCAGCGGGCGACAAGACTATAATTCACCCCTCCACTTT
>TRBJ1-2|TRBV4-3|NA
CASSQDRGDYGYTF
TGCGCCAGCAGCCAAGATCGGGGGGACTATGGCTACACCTTC
>TRBJ1-2|TRBV9|NA
CASSAQGTAYGYTF
TGTGCCAGCAGCGCCCAGGGTACAGCGTATGGCTACACCTTC
>TRBJ2-1|TRBV6-6|NA
CASSPSSYNEQFF
TGTGCCAGCAGTCCCAGCTCCTACAATGAGCAGTTCTTC
>TRBJ2-5|TRBV28|NA
CASSLWGSETQYF
TGTGCCAGCAGTTTATGGGGTAGCGAGACCCAGTACTTC
>TRBJ1-2|TRBV9|NA
CASSVGPGFGYTF
TGTGCCAGCAGCGTAGGTCCGGGATTCGGCTACACCTTC
>TRBJ1-1|TRBV11-2|NA
CASSSREGTTEAFF
TGTGCCAGCAGCTCCAGGGAGGGAACCACTGAAGCTTTCTTT
>TRBJ2-1|TRBV2|NA
CASHLQGSYNEQFF
TGTGCCAGTCACCTACAGGGTTCCTACAATGAGCAGTTCTTC
>TRBJ2-2|TRBV7-7|TRBD1
CASSPDRQGEVFF
TGTGCTAGCAGCCCTGACCGACAGGGGGAGGTGTTTTTT
>TRBJ1-5|TRBV1|NA
CTSSQDRGRVYSNQPQHF
TGCACCAGCAGCCAAGATCGTGGCAGGGTATATAGCAATCAGCCCCAGCATTTT
>TRBJ1-2|TRBV25-1|NA
CASSELVREDYTF
TGTGCCAGCAGTGAATTAGTCAGGGAGGACTACACCTTC